Listed below are T cell receptor beta chains from one sample, sequenced in a study of blood T cell repertoires in COVID-19. The assay was immunoSEQ multiplex PCR, and TCRdb's table has in-frame clones only and misses some. The sample yields tens of thousands of clones, roughly 85% seen once. The material sequenced was peripheral blood. The source is a human donor in a cohort sampled during active COVID-19. CDR3s include the opening cysteine and the closing phenylalanine or tryptophan. The D gene is left open where the match is weak. Not every row has a clone size; where given, it reads once, few, many or a size class.

V: TRBV4-2
size: NA
D: TRBD1
J: TRBJ1-6
CDR3: CASSQDLRRQGANSPLHF
DNA: TGTGCCAGCAGCCAAGATCTTCGGAGACAGGGAGCCAATTCACCCCTCCACTTT

V: TRBV11-2
size: NA
D: TRBD2
J: TRBJ2-3
CDR3: CASSFRLAGETTSTDTQYF
DNA: TGTGCCAGCAGCTTTCGACTAGCGGGGGAGACGACTAGCACAGATACGCAGTATTTT

V: TRBV11-1
size: NA
D: NA
J: TRBJ1-4
CDR3: CASSLGSGEKLFF
DNA: TGTGCCAGCAGCTTAGGATCGGGGGAAAAACTGTTTTTT

V: TRBV7-9
size: NA
D: TRBD1
J: TRBJ1-1
CDR3: CASSLLGGEAFF
DNA: TGTGCCAGCAGCTTGCTAGGGGGCGAGGCTTTCTTT

V: TRBV27
size: NA
D: NA
J: TRBJ1-1
CDR3: CASSSTGHGTEAFF
DNA: TGTGCCAGCAGTTCGACAGGACATGGGACTGAAGCTTTCTTT

V: TRBV19
size: NA
D: NA
J: TRBJ1-1
CDR3: CASSTPEQHLAEAFF
DNA: TGTGCCAGTAGTACTCCGGAGCAACACCTCGCTGAAGCTTTCTTT

V: TRBV27
size: once
D: NA
J: TRBJ2-3
CDR3: CASTDTGFGTDTQYF
DNA: TGTGCCAGCACCGATACAGGGTTTGGCACAGATACGCAGTATTTT

V: TRBV6-2/TRBV6-3
size: few
D: NA
J: TRBJ1-6
CDR3: CASSYAGRTGSPLHF
DNA: TGTGCCAGCAGTTACGCTGGGAGGACTGGTTCACCCCTCCACTTT

V: TRBV24-1
size: NA
D: TRBD2
J: TRBJ2-1
CDR3: CATSDDPGLEQFF
DNA: TGTGCCACCAGTGATGATCCGGGACTAGAGCAGTTCTTC

V: TRBV5-1
size: NA
D: TRBD2
J: TRBJ2-2
CDR3: CASRGLGLAGRGELFF
DNA: TGCGCCAGCAGGGGTCTCGGACTAGCGGGACGAGGGGAGCTGTTTTTT

V: TRBV5-1
size: NA
D: NA
J: TRBJ2-2
CDR3: CASSLDGLNTGELFF
DNA: TGCGCCAGCAGCTTGGACGGGTTGAACACCGGGGAGCTGTTTTTT

V: TRBV6-5
size: NA
D: TRBD1
J: TRBJ1-2
CDR3: CASSYGTGGYGYTF
DNA: TGTGCCAGCAGTTACGGGACAGGGGGCTATGGCTACACCTTC

V: TRBV21-1
size: NA
D: NA
J: TRBJ2-7
CDR3: CASSKHLRGQGFYEQYF
DNA: TGTGCCAGCAGCAAACATTTAAGGGGACAGGGATTTTACGAGCAGTACTTC

V: TRBV9
size: once
D: TRBD2
J: TRBJ2-3
CDR3: CASSVESGRADTQYF
DNA: TGTGCCAGCAGCGTAGAATCAGGGAGGGCAGATACGCAGTATTTT

V: TRBV5-6
size: NA
D: TRBD1
J: TRBJ1-5
CDR3: CASSVRTGENQPQHF
DNA: TGTGCCAGCAGCGTACGGACAGGGGAAAATCAGCCCCAGCATTTT

V: TRBV15
size: NA
D: TRBD1
J: TRBJ1-4
CDR3: CATSRDSRTGPLFF
DNA: TGTGCCACCAGCAGAGATAGTAGGACAGGGCCCCTGTTTTTT

V: TRBV15
size: NA
D: NA
J: TRBJ1-2
CDR3: CATSKGDGYTF
DNA: TGTGCCACCAGCAAGGGGGATGGCTACACCTTC

V: TRBV27
size: few
D: NA
J: TRBJ1-6
CDR3: CASARTASHSYNSPLHF
DNA: TGTGCCAGCGCAAGGACAGCTTCCCACTCCTATAATTCACCCCTCCACTTT

V: TRBV10-3
size: NA
D: TRBD1
J: TRBJ2-5
CDR3: CAISPGTDLQETQYF
DNA: TGTGCCATCAGTCCGGGGACAGACCTACAAGAGACCCAGTACTTC

V: TRBV29-1
size: NA
D: NA
J: TRBJ1-4
CDR3: CSVRGTETNEKLFF
DNA: TGCAGCGTCCGGGGGACCGAGACTAATGAAAAACTGTTTTTT

V: TRBV4-1
size: few
D: TRBD2
J: TRBJ2-7
CDR3: CASSQPTSGAYEQYF
DNA: TGCGCCAGCAGCCAACCAACTAGCGGGGCCTACGAGCAGTACTTC

V: TRBV7-3
size: NA
D: NA
J: TRBJ2-7
CDR3: CASSPTAGTYEQYF
DNA: TGTGCCAGCAGCCCCACGGCAGGGACCTACGAGCAGTACTTC

V: TRBV29-1
size: NA
D: NA
J: TRBJ2-2
CDR3: CSVAATPTGELFF
DNA: TGCAGCGTTGCAGCGACTCCCACCGGGGAGCTGTTTTTT

V: TRBV9
size: NA
D: NA
J: TRBJ2-5
CDR3: CASSARDSEETQYF
DNA: TGTGCCAGCAGCGCCCGCGACTCGGAAGAGACCCAGTACTTC

V: TRBV6-5
size: few
D: TRBD1
J: TRBJ2-5
CDR3: CASSLWTGETQYF
DNA: TGTGCCAGCAGTTTATGGACAGGGGAGACCCAGTACTTC

V: TRBV6-2/TRBV6-3
size: NA
D: TRBD1
J: TRBJ1-2
CDR3: CASSYRDSYGYTF
DNA: TGTGCCAGCAGTTACCGGGACAGCTATGGCTACACCTTC

V: TRBV7-2
size: NA
D: NA
J: TRBJ1-2
CDR3: CASSFPVNYGYTF
DNA: TGTGCCAGCAGCTTCCCAGTAAACTATGGCTACACCTTC

V: TRBV2
size: NA
D: TRBD2
J: TRBJ2-7
CDR3: CASSVSGGAYEQYF
DNA: TGTGCCAGCAGTGTTAGCGGGGGGGCCTACGAGCAGTACTTC

V: TRBV19
size: NA
D: NA
J: TRBJ1-5
CDR3: CASSIEGLTHQPQHF
DNA: TGTGCCAGTAGTATAGAGGGCCTTACACATCAGCCCCAGCATTTT

V: TRBV5-1
size: NA
D: NA
J: TRBJ2-7
CDR3: CASRLGQATYEQYF
DNA: TGCGCCAGCCGCTTGGGGCAGGCTACCTACGAGCAGTACTTC

V: TRBV29-1
size: NA
D: TRBD1
J: TRBJ2-7
CDR3: CSATSGDRAYEQYF
DNA: TGCAGCGCCACCTCCGGGGACAGGGCCTACGAGCAGTACTTC

V: TRBV2
size: NA
D: TRBD2
J: TRBJ2-5
CDR3: CASESGAPQETQYF
DNA: TGTGCCAGCGAGAGCGGGGCGCCCCAAGAGACCCAGTACTTC

V: TRBV5-6
size: NA
D: NA
J: TRBJ1-6
CDR3: CASSLGGRHNSPLHF
DNA: TGTGCCAGCAGCTTGGGAGGGAGGCATAATTCACCCCTCCACTTT

V: TRBV5-1
size: NA
D: TRBD1
J: TRBJ1-1
CDR3: CASSSSGTGDTEAFF
DNA: TGCGCCAGCAGCTCCTCCGGGACAGGGGACACTGAAGCTTTCTTT

V: TRBV5-1
size: NA
D: NA
J: TRBJ1-1
CDR3: CASSPEGGMNTEAFF
DNA: TGCGCCAGCAGCCCCGAGGGAGGGATGAACACTGAAGCTTTCTTT

V: TRBV6-2/TRBV6-3
size: NA
D: TRBD2
J: TRBJ2-5
CDR3: CASSYSLGLAAIQETQYF
DNA: TGTGCCAGCAGTTACTCACTTGGACTAGCGGCTATACAAGAGACCCAGTACTTC

V: TRBV3-1/TRBV3-2
size: few
D: NA
J: TRBJ1-2
CDR3: CASSQDHRVRYGYTF
DNA: TGTGCCAGCAGCCAAGATCACAGGGTCAGATATGGCTACACCTTC

V: TRBV19
size: NA
D: TRBD1
J: TRBJ1-1
CDR3: CASSMDRETNTEAFF
DNA: TGTGCCAGTAGTATGGACAGGGAGACTAACACTGAAGCTTTCTTT

V: TRBV7-9
size: NA
D: TRBD2
J: TRBJ2-5
CDR3: CASSLGLAEQETQYF
DNA: TGTGCCAGCAGCTTGGGACTAGCGGAACAAGAGACCCAGTACTTC

V: TRBV11-3
size: NA
D: NA
J: TRBJ2-5
CDR3: CASSSDTRRETQYF
DNA: TGTGCCAGCAGCTCAGACACGCGGCGAGAGACCCAGTACTTC

V: TRBV4-3
size: NA
D: TRBD1
J: TRBJ2-3
CDR3: CASSQATGGRATDTQYF
DNA: TGCGCCAGCAGCCAAGCGACAGGGGGTCGGGCGACAGATACGCAGTATTTT